This entry lists 21 T cell receptor beta chains sequenced from one sample in a study of T cell repertoires and Cas9 in healthy adults. Produced via immunoSEQ multiplex PCR; TCRdb's table is partial and in-frame only. The table lists around 25,000 clones, roughly nine tenths of them singletons. Source material: CD4+ effector T cells (CD127+, CD25-, CD137-, CD154-) from PBMCs; culture status not recorded. These receptors came from a human donor in good health.

Concerning this clone: Different DNA sequences within this sample yield the same CDR3. V and J are TRBV7-2 and TRBJ1-2; 9 positions match TRBD1. Trimming removed 1 base from V and 1 base from J; junction bases left unmatched: 4. Germline V CDR1 and CDR2: SGHTA, FQGNSA. This CDR3 contains 16 residues. CDR3 nucleotides: TGTGCCAGCAGCTTAGTGGGACAGGGTGGTAACTATGGCTACACCTTC. Protein product: CASSLVGQGGNYGYTF.

This clone appeared a few times. The chain has TRBV5-1 and TRBJ1-1, with TRBD1 matching over 11 bases. CDR1 is SGHRS, CDR2 YFSETQ, per germline. This CDR3 comprises 14 residues. With V trimmed by 4 bases and J by 4 bases, 3 bases remained unmatched. CDR3 DNA: TGCGCCAGCAGCAAGGGACAGGGGGGCACTGAAGCTTTCTTT. It is translated as CASSKGQGGTEAFF.

This sequence joins TRBV6-6 and TRBJ1-6; D unclear. Trimming cost V 7 bases and J 3 bases, with 7 bases left between them. The CDR3 is 13 residues long. The germline V gene has CDR1 MNHNY and CDR2 SVGAGI (reference sequence). CDR3 sequence: CASNLDYNSPLHF. The CDR3, as DNA: TGTGCCAGCAACTTAGACTATAATTCACCCCTCCACTTT.

This chain connects TRBV5-1 to TRBJ2-5, with unresolved D. The CDR3 has 12 residues. Trimming removed 4 bases from V and 1 base from J, with 5 bases in between. The germline V gene has CDR1 SGHRS and CDR2 YFSETQ. Here the CDR3 reads CASSDSQETQYF. CDR3 coding DNA: TGCGCCAGCAGCGACTCCCAAGAGACCCAGTACTTC.

The chain combines TRBV5-1 with TRBJ1-2; no firm D call. Germline CDR1 reads SGHRS; CDR2 reads YFSETQ. The CDR3 covers 13 residues. V was pared by 7 bases and J by 6 bases, with 16 bases between. This CDR3 is CASGSIPRDGYTF. Written as DNA, the CDR3 is TGCGCCAGCGGTTCCATTCCTCGAGATGGCTACACCTTC.

The genes are TRBV2 and TRBJ1-5; 7 bases line up with TRBD1. V lost 6 bases to trimming and J lost 2 bases; unmatched junction nucleotides: 7. CDR3 length: 15 amino acids. Germline assignment: CDR1 SNHLY and CDR2 FYNNEI. The CDR3 sequence: CASSDSGTGNQPQHF. In DNA, the CDR3 is TGTGCCAGCAGCGACTCCGGGACAGGCAATCAGCCCCAGCATTTT.

This chain joins TRBV5-1 and TRBJ1-6; 9 nucleotides line up with TRBD1. J lost 6 bases, V lost 0 bases, and 4 bases had no gene match. The CDR3 consists of 16 residues. Germline V gene data show CDR1 as SGHRS and CDR2 as YFSETQ. The CDR3 loop is CASSLAGTGPNSPLHF. The CDR3 nucleotides read TGCGCCAGCAGCTTGGCCGGGACAGGGCCTAATTCACCCCTCCACTTT.

The chain has TRBV5-1 and TRBJ2-3; 12 bases align to TRBD1. The CDR3 covers 16 residues. Germline CDR1 and CDR2: SGHRS and YFSETQ. Trimming at V came to 4 bases and at J to 7 bases, leaving 10 bases not matched to a gene. The CDR3 reads CASSETGTGGAYTQYF. The CDR3 DNA sequence: TGCGCCAGCAGCGAGACCGGGACAGGGGGCGCGTATACGCAGTATTTT. Filled out from reference TRBV5-1 and TRBJ2-3, the complete variable domain reads KAGVTQTPRYLIKTRGQQVTLSCSPISGHRSVSWYQQTPGQGLQFLFEYFSETQRNKGNFPGRFSGRQFSNSRSEMNVSTLELGDSALYLCASSETGTGGAYTQYFGPGTRLTVL.

This clone turned up a few times. The J gene is TRBJ2-2, the V gene TRBV10-3; 9 bases line up with TRBD1. Germline-derived CDR1 and CDR2 are ENHRY and SYGVKD. V dropped 2 bases and J dropped 6; count of bases not matched to a gene: 10. This CDR3 has 17 residues. The CDR3, as DNA: TGTGCCATCAGTGAGCCCCACAGGGGGCGAGAAGCCGGGGAGCTGTTTTTT. Translating gives CAISEPHRGREAGELFF.

This chain uses TRBV7-9 with TRBJ1-1; D is unclear. CDR1 is SEHNR, CDR2 FQNEAQ, per germline (reference sequence). This CDR3 is built from 12 residues. The V and J ends lost 1 base and 11 bases respectively, with 11 bases between them. CDR3 bases: TGTGCCAGCAGCTTAGAGGGTTCCGCTGCTTTCTTT. Amino acids: CASSLEGSAAFF.

The V gene is TRBV15, the J gene TRBJ2-2; maybe TRBD2 (5 bases). Trimming removed 0 bases at V and 8 bases at J, with 7 bases between. CDR1 is LNHNV, CDR2 YYDKDF, per germline (reference sequence). This CDR3 has 13 residues. The CDR3 nucleotides are TGTGCCACCAGCAGAGAAGCGGCTGGGGAGCTGTTTTTT. Residues: CATSREAAGELFF.

The CDR3 region is CASSILTGDPGNEQFF. DNA of the CDR3: TGTGCCAGTAGTATTCTCACGGGGGATCCTGGGAATGAGCAGTTCTTC. The rearrangement joins TRBV19 to TRBJ2-1, with D perhaps matching TRBD2 (6 bases). V lost 3 bases, J lost 7 bases, and 19 bases lay in between. The CDR3 runs to 16 residues. CDR1 and CDR2 from the germline V gene are LNHDA and SQIVND (reference sequence). Looking up the rest from reference TRBV19 and TRBJ2-1 gives the full variable domain: DGGITQSPKYLFRKEGQNVTLSCEQNLNHDAMYWYRQDPGQGLRLIYYSQIVNDFQKGDIAEGYSVSREKKESFPLTVTSAQKNPTAFYLCASSILTGDPGNEQFFGPGTRLTVL.

This clone was observed once. The chain couples TRBV19 to TRBJ2-7, with 8 bases that match TRBD1. This CDR3 comprises 15 residues. Germline-derived CDR1 and CDR2 are LNHDA and SQIVND (reference sequence). Trimming at V came to 3 bases and at J to 3 bases, leaving 7 bases not matched to a gene. The CDR3 loop reads CASSMGRGQFYEQYF. CDR3 sequence (DNA): TGTGCCAGTAGTATGGGCAGGGGGCAATTCTACGAGCAGTACTTC.

The V gene is TRBV11-2, the J gene TRBJ1-3, with 7 bases aligning to TRBD1. The length of the CDR3 is 14 residues. V was pared by 5 bases and J by 2 bases, with 3 bases of the junction left unmatched. The germline gives CDR1 SGHAT, CDR2 FQNNGV. CDR3 sequence (DNA): TGTGCCAGCAGCGTAACAGGGGCTGGAAACACCATATATTTT. This translates into CASSVTGAGNTIYF.

The chain joins TRBV28 to TRBJ2-3, with a tentative D call TRBD2 (5 bases). The CDR3 covers 15 residues. From germline, CDR1 is MDHEN and CDR2 SYDVKM. Trimming shortened V by 2 bases and J by 0 bases, and 9 bases separated the two germline ends. This CDR3 is CASSLPSRSTDTQYF. The CDR3 coding sequence is TGTGCCAGCAGTTTACCTAGCAGAAGCACAGATACGCAGTATTTT.

The chain links TRBV10-3 to TRBJ1-5, with 7 bases fitting TRBD1. V was clipped by 10 bases and J by 6 bases; unmatched bases: 12. CDR3 length equals 14 residues. The germline V gene has CDR1 ENHRY and CDR2 SYGVKD. The CDR3 DNA is TGTGCCAGCCAAACAGGGGAGACAGGTCAGCCCCAGCATTTT. It specifies CASQTGETGQPQHF.

This chain uses TRBV2 with TRBJ2-2; D is possibly TRBD1 (7 bases). V was shortened by 6 bases and J by 7 bases, with 18 bases between the two germline ends. The CDR3 consists of 15 residues. The germline CDR1 and CDR2 sequences are SNHLY and FYNNEI. The CDR3 sequence is CASSPQGTGVGELFF. The CDR3 DNA sequence: TGTGCCAGCAGCCCACAGGGGACGGGGGTCGGGGAGCTGTTTTTT.

V is TRBV5-1 and J is TRBJ2-1; D ambiguous. The CDR3 has 13 amino acids. V was trimmed by 1 base and J by 3 bases, leaving 5 bases between them. Germline V gives CDR1 SGHRS, CDR2 YFSETQ. The DNA for the CDR3 is TGCGCCAGCAGCTTGTTAGGCTACAATGAGCAGTTCTTC. This codes for CASSLLGYNEQFF.

CDR3 nucleotide sequence: TGCGCCAGCAGCTTGGGAGGTGGCGGACAGATGATCTCCGGGGAGCTGTTTTTT. Translation: CASSLGGGGQMISGELFF. The genes are TRBV5-1 and TRBJ2-2; D perhaps matches TRBD1 (6 bases). Germline CDR1 SGHRS, CDR2 YFSETQ. Between the trimmed V and J ends, which lost 0 bases and 6 bases, there was a span of 21 bases. The CDR3 extends over 18 amino acids.

The genes are TRBV7-2 and TRBJ1-2; D is unclear. V lost 0 bases and J lost 8, with 10 bases in between. The CDR3 extends over 13 amino acids. Germline-derived CDR1 and CDR2 are SGHTA and FQGNSA. CDR3 in amino acids: CASSLAGSGGYTF. The CDR3 DNA reads TGTGCCAGCAGCTTAGCGGGATCTGGCGGCTACACCTTC.

The chain employs TRBV18 and TRBJ1-2; D not resolved. Germline assignment: CDR1 KGHSH and CDR2 LQKENI. Trimming stripped 5 bases from V and 2 bases from J, with 9 bases between. This CDR3 spans 13 amino acids. CDR3 coding DNA: TGTGCCAGCTCATCCGAACAGAACTATGGCTACACCTTC. Translation gives CASSSEQNYGYTF. Full variable domain (missing parts from reference TRBV18 and TRBJ1-2): NAGVMQNPRHLVRRRGQEARLRCSPMKGHSHVYWYRQLPEEGLKFMVYLQKENIIDESGMPKERFSAEFPKEGPSILRIQQVVRGDSAAYFCASSSEQNYGYTFGSGTRLTVV.